A single sample gave rise to the 16 T cell receptor beta chains below, sequenced in a study of T and B cells in COVID-19 patients. BIOMED2 TRB-A/B primer pools were used in multiplex TRB PCR. TCRdb re-called the multiplex PCR reads with MiXCR, one entry per CDR3 protein. This sample has over 10,000 distinct CDR3 sequences; 25% occur once, and the top ten carry under 4.5%. Each TRB amplification used about 220-500 ng of genomic DNA from blood. Sequenced input: blood. These receptors were obtained from a human donor who had recovered from COVID-19.

This clonotype is categorized as medium-sized. V usage is TRBV6-1 and J usage is TRBJ2-2; 7 bases agree with TRBD1. The CDR3 loop spans 16 amino acids. Losses at the gene ends were 6 bases for V and 4 bases for J; bases not matched to a gene: 11. The germline CDR1 and CDR2 sequences are MNHNS and SASEGT. CDR3 protein: CASRRGQVITTGELFF. The DNA for the CDR3 is TGTGCCAGCAGAAGAGGACAGGTTATCACCACCGGGGAGCTGTTTTTT.

Within the sample, this clonotype is medium-sized. This sequence joins TRBV27 and TRBJ1-6; 10 bases are a match to TRBD1. Germline V gene data show CDR1 as MNHEY and CDR2 as SMNVEV (reference sequence). J was trimmed by 10 bases and V by 5 bases; bases with no gene match: 11. CDR3 length: 16 amino acids. Here the CDR3 reads CASSAKTGGVTSPLHF. The DNA for the CDR3 is TGTGCCAGCAGTGCCAAGACAGGGGGCGTTACATCACCCCTCCACTTT.

This clonotype was seen many times. The gene calls are TRBV15 and TRBJ2-7, with D hard to call. V was trimmed by 0 bases and J by 7 bases, leaving 10 bases between them. The germline gives CDR1 LNHNV, CDR2 YYDKDF (reference sequence). The CDR3 loop spans 13 amino acids. The CDR3 DNA reads as TGTGCCACCAGCAGAGAAATTAACCTGGAGCAGTACTTC. The encoded protein is CATSREINLEQYF.

In its sample, this clonotype ranks as medium-sized (0.01 to 0.1%). The rearrangement uses TRBV29-1 and TRBJ2-1, with 10 nucleotides matching TRBD2. CDR1 is SQVTM, CDR2 ANQGSEA, per germline. The CDR3 is 14 residues long. Trimming at V came to 6 bases and at J to 4 bases, leaving 6 bases not matched to a gene. The CDR3 DNA follows: TGCAGCGTCCATTGGACTAGCGGTTACAATGAGCAGTTCTTC. Protein sequence: CSVHWTSGYNEQFF.

The chain couples TRBV6-2 or TRBV6-3 to TRBJ2-1, with TRBD2 identical over 9 bases. Per germline, CDR1 MNHEY and CDR2 SVGEGT. This CDR3 is 15 amino acids long. The J segment lost 7 bases and the V segment lost 2 bases, leaving 6 bases of the junction unmatched. The CDR3 bases are TGTGCCAGCAGTTACCCAGCGGGGGGTGTTAATGAGCAGTTCTTC. Translated, it gives CASSYPAGGVNEQFF.

The rearrangement joins TRBV5-8 to TRBJ2-7, with D perhaps given as TRBD1 or TRBD2 (6 bases each). The V end lost 2 bases, the J end lost 3 bases, and 21 bases lay between the germline ends. Germline V lookup: CDR1 SGHTS, CDR2 YDEGEE. This CDR3 has 17 amino acids. CDR3 region: CASSFRLTGRSVYEQYF. CDR3 in DNA: TGTGCCAGCAGCTTCCGTCTTACAGGGAGGAGTGTCTACGAGCAGTACTTC. The complete variable domain, with remaining parts taken from reference TRBV5-8 and TRBJ2-7, reads EAGVTQSPTHLIKTRGQQATLRCSPISGHTSVYWYQQALGLGLQFLLWYDEGEERNRGNFPPRFSGRQFPNYSSELNVNALELEDSALYLCASSFRLTGRSVYEQYFGPGTRLTVT.

This clonotype was counted ten times or more. CDR3 coding DNA: TGTGCCAGCAGTTTAGTGTTTAATGAAAAACTGTTTTTT. Amino acid sequence: CASSLVFNEKLFF. The V gene is TRBV27, the J gene TRBJ1-4; D gene ambiguous. CDR3 size: 13 residues. Germline CDR1 MNHEY, CDR2 SMNVEV (reference sequence). Trimming left V 2 bases short and J 4 bases short, with 5 bases between.

Remarks on this clonotype: A single base separates this from a much larger clone, so it may be a read error. V and J are TRBV6-1 and TRBJ2-7; D is undetermined. Per germline, CDR1 MNHNS and CDR2 SASEGT. This CDR3 comprises 10 residues. The CDR3 spells CSSSRVEQYF. CDR3 nucleotide sequence: TGTTCCAGCAGCCGGGTCGAGCAGTACTTC.

The chain uses TRBV24-1 and TRBJ2-3, with 9 bases identical to TRBD1. Germline V CDR1 and CDR2: KGHDR, SFDVKD. This CDR3 contains 15 residues. The V gene end was trimmed by 5 bases and the J gene end by 3 bases; junction bases not matched to a gene: 5. The CDR3 bases are TGTGCCACCAGTGGCGGGACAGGGAAAACAGATACGCAGTATTTT. It translates to CATSGGTGKTDTQYF.

This clonotype ranks as medium-sized. The chain joins TRBV19 to TRBJ2-5, with a possible D match to TRBD2 (5 bases). CDR1 and CDR2 (germline): LNHDA, SQIVND (reference sequence). CDR3 length: 14 residues. The ends were cut back, 4 bases at V and 5 bases at J, with 14 bases in the middle. The CDR3 region has the DNA TGTGCCAGTAGTAAACTAGGAAGTAGGGAGACCCAGTACTTC. Its protein is CASSKLGSRETQYF.

In this sample, this clonotype turned up a few times. This sequence joins TRBV20-1 and TRBJ2-6, with 7 bases identical to TRBD1. The V and J ends lost 2 bases and 2 bases, in that order; junction bases with no gene match: 0. The CDR3 is 14 residues long. Germline CDR1 DFQATT, CDR2 SNEGSKA (reference sequence). The CDR3 DNA follows: TGCAGTGCTAGAACAGGGGCTGGGGCCAACGTCCTGACTTTC. It encodes CSARTGAGANVLTF.

This clonotype was detected a few times. V and J are TRBV5-1 and TRBJ2-1; TRBD2 aligns across 10 bases. The germline V gene has CDR1 SGHRS and CDR2 YFSETQ. The V gene end was trimmed by 1 base and the J gene end by 7 bases; junction bases not matched to a gene: 5. This CDR3 contains 15 residues. As DNA, the CDR3 is TGCGCCAGCAGCTTGTCAACTAGCGGGACGAATGAGCAGTTCTTC. It yields the protein CASSLSTSGTNEQFF.

CDR3 bases: TGTGCCAGCAGTTTAGGCTCCGGGACAGTCGACTATGGCTACACCTTC. Amino acid sequence: CASSLGSGTVDYGYTF. The rearrangement links TRBV12-3 or TRBV12-4 to TRBJ1-2; 7 bases are shared with TRBD1. Unmatched junction bases numbered 8, after V lost 1 base and J lost 3 bases. The CDR3 contains 16 residues.

This clonotype was detected a few times. Written as DNA, the CDR3 is TGTGCCAGCAGTTACTCGCTCGCGGGAGAAACCGAGCAGTACTTC. Its protein is CASSYSLAGETEQYF. The V call is TRBV6-2 or TRBV6-3, the J call TRBJ2-7, with 7 bases lining up with TRBD2. V lost 0 bases to trimming and J lost 6 bases; unmatched junction nucleotides: 8. CDR3 length equals 15 residues. Germline V gene data show CDR1 as MNHEY and CDR2 as SVGEGT.

This clonotype showed up many times. This sequence joins TRBV6-4 and TRBJ2-1; D remains ambiguous. Germline values: CDR1 MRHNA, CDR2 SNTAGT. V was pared by 0 bases and J by 1 base, with 7 bases between. The CDR3 has 15 residues. CDR3 nucleotide sequence: TGTGCCAGCAGTGACTCGCTGGGATCCTACAATGAGCAGTTCTTC. It codes for CASSDSLGSYNEQFF.

This clonotype is deemed medium-sized (0.01 to 0.1%). The chain carries TRBV6-2 or TRBV6-3 and TRBJ2-1; D may be TRBD2 (6 bases). The CDR3 consists of 18 residues. Germline CDR1 reads MNHEY; CDR2 reads SVGEGT. V was trimmed by 2 bases and J by 4 bases, leaving 21 bases between them. CDR3 sequence: CASSYLAVGAGPYNEQFF. DNA of the CDR3: TGTGCCAGCAGTTACCTCGCGGTAGGGGCGGGACCATACAATGAGCAGTTCTTC.